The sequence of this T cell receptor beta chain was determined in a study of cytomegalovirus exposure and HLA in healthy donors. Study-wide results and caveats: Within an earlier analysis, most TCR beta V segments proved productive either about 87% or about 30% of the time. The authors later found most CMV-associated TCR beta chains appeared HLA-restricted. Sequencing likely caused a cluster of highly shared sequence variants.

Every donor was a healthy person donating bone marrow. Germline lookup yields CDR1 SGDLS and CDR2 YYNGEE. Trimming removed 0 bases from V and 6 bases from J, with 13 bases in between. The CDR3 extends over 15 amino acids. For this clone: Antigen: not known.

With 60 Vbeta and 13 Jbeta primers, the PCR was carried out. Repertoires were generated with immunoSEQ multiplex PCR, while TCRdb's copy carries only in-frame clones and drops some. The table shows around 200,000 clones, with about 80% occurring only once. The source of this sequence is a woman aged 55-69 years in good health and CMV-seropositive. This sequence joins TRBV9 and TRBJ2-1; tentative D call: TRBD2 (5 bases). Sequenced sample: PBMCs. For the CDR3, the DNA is TGTGCCAGCAGCGTAGACCTTGTCCGGGGCAATGAGCAGTTCTTC. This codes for CASSVDLVRGNEQFF.